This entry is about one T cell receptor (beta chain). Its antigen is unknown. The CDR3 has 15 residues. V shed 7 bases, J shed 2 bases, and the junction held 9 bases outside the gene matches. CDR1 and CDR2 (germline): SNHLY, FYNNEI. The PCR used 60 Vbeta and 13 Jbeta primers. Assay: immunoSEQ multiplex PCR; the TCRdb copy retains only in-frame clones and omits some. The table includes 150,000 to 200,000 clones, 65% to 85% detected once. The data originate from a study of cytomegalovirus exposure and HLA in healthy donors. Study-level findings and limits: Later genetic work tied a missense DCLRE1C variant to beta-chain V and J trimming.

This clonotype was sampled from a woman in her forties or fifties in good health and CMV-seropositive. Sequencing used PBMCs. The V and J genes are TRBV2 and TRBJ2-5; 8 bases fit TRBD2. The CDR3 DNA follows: TGTGCCAGCATTCGGGGGACTAGTCGGCAAGAGACCCAGTACTTC. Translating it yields CASIRGTSRQETQYF. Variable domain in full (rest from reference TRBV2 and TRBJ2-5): EPEVTQTPSHQVTQMGQEVILRCVPISNHLYFYWYRQILGQKVEFLVSFYNNEISEKSEIFDDQFSVERPDGSNFTLKIRSTKLEDSAMYFCASIRGTSRQETQYFGPGTRLLVL.